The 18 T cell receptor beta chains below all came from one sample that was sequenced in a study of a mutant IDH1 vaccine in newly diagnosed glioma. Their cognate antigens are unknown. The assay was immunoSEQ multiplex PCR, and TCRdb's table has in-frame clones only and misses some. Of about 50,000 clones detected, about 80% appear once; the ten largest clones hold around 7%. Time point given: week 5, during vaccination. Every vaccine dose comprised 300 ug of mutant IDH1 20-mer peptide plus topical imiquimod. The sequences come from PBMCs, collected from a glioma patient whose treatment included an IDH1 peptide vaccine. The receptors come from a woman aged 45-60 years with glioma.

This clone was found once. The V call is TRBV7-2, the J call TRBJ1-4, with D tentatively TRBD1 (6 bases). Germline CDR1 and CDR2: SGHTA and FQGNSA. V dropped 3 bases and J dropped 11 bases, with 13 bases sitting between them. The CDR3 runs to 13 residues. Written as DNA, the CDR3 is TGTGCCAGCAGCTTCGAACAGGGCGGGAAACTGTTTTTT. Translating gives CASSFEQGGKLFF.

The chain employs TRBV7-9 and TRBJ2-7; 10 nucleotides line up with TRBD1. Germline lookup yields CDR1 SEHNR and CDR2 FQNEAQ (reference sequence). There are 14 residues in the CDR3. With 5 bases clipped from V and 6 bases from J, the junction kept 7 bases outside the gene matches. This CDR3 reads CASSRDRGSGEQYF. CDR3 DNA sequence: TGTGCCAGCAGCCGGGACAGGGGATCGGGCGAGCAGTACTTC.

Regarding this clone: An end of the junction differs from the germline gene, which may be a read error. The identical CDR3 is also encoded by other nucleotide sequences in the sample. The CDR3 DNA reads as TGCGCCTGGAGTGTAATCCGGACAGCCAGGCGTTCACCCCTCCACTTT. It specifies CAWSVIRTARRSPLHF. V is TRBV30 and J is TRBJ1-6, with TRBD1 as a possible D gene (6 bases). Germline loops: CDR1 GTSNPN, CDR2 SVGIG (reference sequence). The CDR3 runs to 16 residues.

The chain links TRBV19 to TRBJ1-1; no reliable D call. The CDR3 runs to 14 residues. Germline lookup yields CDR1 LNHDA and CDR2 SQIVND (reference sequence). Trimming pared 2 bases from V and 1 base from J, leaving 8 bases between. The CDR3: CASSIRRANTEAFF. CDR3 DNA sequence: TGTGCCAGTAGTATAAGACGGGCGAACACTGAAGCTTTCTTT.

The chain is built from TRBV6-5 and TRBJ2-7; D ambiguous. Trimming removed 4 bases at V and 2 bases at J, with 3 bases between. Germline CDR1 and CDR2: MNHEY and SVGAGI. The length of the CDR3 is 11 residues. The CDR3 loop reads CASSSAYEQYF. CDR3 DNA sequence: TGTGCCAGCAGTTCCGCCTACGAGCAGTACTTC.

CDR3 nucleotide sequence: TGTGCCAGCAGCCGTTGGATGGATGGCTACACCTTC. Its translation is CASSRWMDGYTF. This rearrangement joins TRBV6-5 to TRBJ1-2; D gene ambiguous. Germline values: CDR1 MNHEY, CDR2 SVGAGI. This CDR3 has 12 amino acids. V lost 6 bases and J lost 6, with 11 bases in between.

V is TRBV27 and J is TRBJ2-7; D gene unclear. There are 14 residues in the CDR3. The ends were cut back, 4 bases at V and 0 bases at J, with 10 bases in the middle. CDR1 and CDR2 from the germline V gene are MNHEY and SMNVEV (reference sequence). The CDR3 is CASSYSRFSYEQYF. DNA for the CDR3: TGTGCCAGCAGTTACTCACGATTCTCCTACGAGCAGTACTTC.

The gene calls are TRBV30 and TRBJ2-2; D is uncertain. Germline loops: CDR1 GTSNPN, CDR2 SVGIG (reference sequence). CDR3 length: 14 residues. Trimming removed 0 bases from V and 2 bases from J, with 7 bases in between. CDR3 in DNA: TGTGCCTGGAGTGTTTTCGTAAACACCGGGGAGCTGTTTTTT. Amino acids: CAWSVFVNTGELFF. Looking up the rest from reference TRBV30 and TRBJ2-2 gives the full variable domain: SQTIHQWPATLVQPVGSPLSLECTVEGTSNPNLYWYRQAAGRGLQLLFYSVGIGQISSEVPQNLSASRPQDRQFILSSKKLLLSDSGFYLCAWSVFVNTGELFFGEGSRLTVL.

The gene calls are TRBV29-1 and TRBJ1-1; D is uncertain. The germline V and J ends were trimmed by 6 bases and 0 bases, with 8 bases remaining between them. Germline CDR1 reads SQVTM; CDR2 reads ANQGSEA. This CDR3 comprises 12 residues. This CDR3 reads CSVAGVNTEAFF. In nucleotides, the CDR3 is TGCAGCGTGGCGGGTGTGAACACTGAAGCTTTCTTT.

The CDR3 here is CASSLEGTGYNEQFF. The CDR3 nucleotides are TGCGCCAGCAGCTTGGAAGGGACCGGCTACAATGAGCAGTTCTTC. The V and J genes are TRBV5-1 and TRBJ2-1; D may correspond to TRBD1 or TRBD2 (5 bases each). CDR3 length equals 15 residues. The V gene lost 0 bases and the J gene lost 3 bases, with 10 bases spanning the gap. CDR1 and CDR2 (germline): SGHRS, YFSETQ.

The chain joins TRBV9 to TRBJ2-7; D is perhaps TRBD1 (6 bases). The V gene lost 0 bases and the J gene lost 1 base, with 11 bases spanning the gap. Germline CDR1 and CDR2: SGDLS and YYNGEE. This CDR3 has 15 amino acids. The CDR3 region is CASSVATGQSYEQYF. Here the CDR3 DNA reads TGTGCCAGCAGCGTAGCTACAGGACAGTCCTACGAGCAGTACTTC. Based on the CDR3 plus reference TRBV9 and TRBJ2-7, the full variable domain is DSGVTQTPKHLITATGQRVTLRCSPRSGDLSVYWYQQSLDQGLQFLIQYYNGEERAKGNILERFSAQQFPDLHSELNLSSLELGDSALYFCASSVATGQSYEQYFGPGTRLTVT.

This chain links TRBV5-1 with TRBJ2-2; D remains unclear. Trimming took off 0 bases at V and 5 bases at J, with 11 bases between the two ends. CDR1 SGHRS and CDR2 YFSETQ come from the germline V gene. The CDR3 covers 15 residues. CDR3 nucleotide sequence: TGCGCCAGCAGCTTGGGCCAGTCAAGAACCGGGGAGCTGTTTTTT. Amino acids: CASSLGQSRTGELFF.

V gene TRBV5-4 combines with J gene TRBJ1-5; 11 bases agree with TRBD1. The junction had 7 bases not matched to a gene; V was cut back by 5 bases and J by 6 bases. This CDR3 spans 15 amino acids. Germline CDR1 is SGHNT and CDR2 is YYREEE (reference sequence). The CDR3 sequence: CASRGGQGASQPQHF. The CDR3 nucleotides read TGTGCCAGCAGGGGTGGACAGGGGGCAAGTCAGCCCCAGCATTTT.

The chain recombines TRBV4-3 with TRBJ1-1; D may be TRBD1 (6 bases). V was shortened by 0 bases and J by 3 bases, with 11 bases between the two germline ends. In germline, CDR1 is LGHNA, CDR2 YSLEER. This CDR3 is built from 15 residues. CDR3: CASSQDWAGDTEAFF. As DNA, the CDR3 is TGCGCCAGCAGCCAAGATTGGGCAGGGGACACTGAAGCTTTCTTT.

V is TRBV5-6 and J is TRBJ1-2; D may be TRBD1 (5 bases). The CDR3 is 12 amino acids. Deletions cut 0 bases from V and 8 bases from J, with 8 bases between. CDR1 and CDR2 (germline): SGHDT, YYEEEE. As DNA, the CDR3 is TGTGCCAGCAGCTTGGGGGACTGGGGCTACACCTTC. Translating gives CASSLGDWGYTF.

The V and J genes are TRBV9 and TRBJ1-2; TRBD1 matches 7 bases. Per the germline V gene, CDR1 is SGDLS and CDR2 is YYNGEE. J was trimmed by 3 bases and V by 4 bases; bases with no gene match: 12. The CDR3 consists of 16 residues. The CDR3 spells CASSFDRAGVDYGYTF. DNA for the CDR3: TGTGCCAGCAGCTTCGACAGGGCAGGGGTCGACTATGGCTACACCTTC.

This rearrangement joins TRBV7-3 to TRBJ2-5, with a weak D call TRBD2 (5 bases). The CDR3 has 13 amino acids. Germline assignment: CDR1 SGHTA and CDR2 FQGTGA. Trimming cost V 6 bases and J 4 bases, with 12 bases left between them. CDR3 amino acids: CASSRSVSETQYF. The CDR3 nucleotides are TGTGCCAGCAGTCGTAGCGTCTCAGAGACCCAGTACTTC.

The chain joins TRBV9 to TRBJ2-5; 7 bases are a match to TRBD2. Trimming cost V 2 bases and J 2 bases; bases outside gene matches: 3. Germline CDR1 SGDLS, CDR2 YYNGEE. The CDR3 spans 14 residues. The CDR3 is CASSVGTIQETQYF. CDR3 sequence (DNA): TGTGCCAGCAGCGTGGGGACTATACAAGAGACCCAGTACTTC.